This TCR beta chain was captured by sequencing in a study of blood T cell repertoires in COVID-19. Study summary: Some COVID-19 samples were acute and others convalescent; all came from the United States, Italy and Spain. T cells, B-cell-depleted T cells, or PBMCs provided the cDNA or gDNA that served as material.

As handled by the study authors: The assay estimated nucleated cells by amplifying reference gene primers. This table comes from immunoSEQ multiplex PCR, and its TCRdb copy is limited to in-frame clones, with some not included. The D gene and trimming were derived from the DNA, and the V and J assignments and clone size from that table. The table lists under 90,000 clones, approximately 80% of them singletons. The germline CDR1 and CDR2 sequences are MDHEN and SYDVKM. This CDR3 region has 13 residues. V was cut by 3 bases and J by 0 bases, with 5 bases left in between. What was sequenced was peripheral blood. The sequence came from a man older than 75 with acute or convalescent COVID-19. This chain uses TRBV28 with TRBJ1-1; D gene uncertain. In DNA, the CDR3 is TGTGCCAGCAGTTTTTTAATGAACACTGAAGCTTTCTTT. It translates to CASSFLMNTEAFF.